The 21 T cell receptor beta chains listed next were all sequenced from one sample in a study of blood T cell repertoires in COVID-19. Method: immunoSEQ multiplex PCR; TCRdb's copy keeps in-frame clones and lacks some. The sample holds around 110,000 clones, 80% to 85% seen once. The source material was peripheral blood. These receptors were obtained from a human donor in a cohort sampled during active COVID-19.

This chain uses TRBV28 with TRBJ1-4, with D possibly matching TRBD1 (6 bases). V was cut by 4 bases and J by 3 bases, with 12 bases left in between. The length of the CDR3 is 15 residues. Germline V CDR1 and CDR2: MDHEN, SYDVKM. This chain's CDR3 is CASSYPGVANEKLFF. CDR3 in DNA: TGTGCCAGCAGTTATCCAGGGGTTGCTAATGAAAAACTGTTTTTT.

The sample holds one count of this clone. The chain employs TRBV19 and TRBJ1-2, with D possibly matching TRBD1 (6 bases). The CDR3 is 15 residues long. V lost 3 bases and J 7 bases, leaving 18 bases between the germline ends. Germline lookup yields CDR1 LNHDA and CDR2 SQIVND (reference sequence). Here the CDR3 reads CASSIGTWIWSGYTF. CDR3 nucleotide sequence: TGTGCCAGTAGTATCGGGACATGGATATGGAGTGGCTACACCTTC.

The chain links TRBV5-1 to TRBJ2-7; D uncertain. The V gene lost 2 bases and the J gene lost 1 base, with 7 bases spanning the gap. The CDR3 consists of 13 residues. Looked up from germline, CDR1 is SGHRS and CDR2 is YFSETQ. The CDR3 region is CASSLFSSYEQYF. The CDR3 DNA reads as TGCGCCAGCAGCTTATTCTCTTCCTACGAGCAGTACTTC.

The chain joins TRBV24-1 to TRBJ1-5; a possible D gene is TRBD1 (6 bases). V was clipped by 4 bases and J by 3 bases, with 21 bases between them. CDR3 size: 18 residues. The V gene's germline CDR1 is KGHDR and CDR2 SFDVKD. The CDR3 spells CATSEFVAQGISNQPQHF. DNA for the CDR3: TGTGCCACCAGTGAATTTGTAGCACAGGGTATTTCCAATCAGCCCCAGCATTTT.

J is TRBJ1-4 and V is TRBV28; TRBD1 might be the D (5 bases). V gave up 5 bases and J gave up 4 bases, with 17 bases separating them. CDR3 length equals 16 residues. Germline values: CDR1 MDHEN, CDR2 SYDVKM. CDR3 amino acids: CASSPSAGLRNEKLFF. The CDR3 DNA is TGTGCCAGCAGTCCTTCCGCGGGACTCCGTAATGAAAAACTGTTTTTT.

The chain is built from TRBV2 and TRBJ2-6, with unresolved D. Trimming cost V 8 bases and J 3 bases, with 14 bases left between them. From germline, CDR1 is SNHLY and CDR2 FYNNEI. The CDR3 totals 15 residues. The CDR3: CASLDSWVGANVLTF. CDR3 sequence (DNA): TGTGCCAGCCTTGACTCCTGGGTTGGGGCCAACGTCCTGACTTTC.

This rearrangement joins TRBV28 to TRBJ1-6; a weak D match, TRBD1 (5 bases). Germline lookup yields CDR1 MDHEN and CDR2 SYDVKM. Trimming shortened V by 2 bases and J by 9 bases, and 8 bases separated the two germline ends. The CDR3 has 13 residues. CDR3 residues: CASSLTRGSPLHF. The CDR3 region has the DNA TGTGCCAGCAGTTTAACAAGGGGTTCACCCCTCCACTTT.

J is TRBJ2-1 and V is TRBV5-5; a weak D match, TRBD1 (6 bases). The CDR3 is made up of 15 amino acids. Per germline, CDR1 SGHKS and CDR2 YYEKEE (reference sequence). V was clipped by 3 bases and J by 4 bases, with 14 bases between them. The CDR3 region has the DNA TGTGCCAGCAGCTCCTCGGGACAAAATTACAATGAGCAGTTCTTC. Protein sequence: CASSSSGQNYNEQFF. Drawing the rest from reference TRBV5-5 and TRBJ2-1, the complete variable domain is DAGVTQSPTHLIKTRGQQVTLRCSPISGHKSVSWYQQVLGQGPQFIFQYYEKEERGRGNFPDRFSARQFPNYSSELNVNALLLGDSALYLCASSSSGQNYNEQFFGPGTRLTVL.

This chain joins TRBV19 and TRBJ1-2; D perhaps matches TRBD1 (6 bases). CDR1 and CDR2 from the germline V gene are LNHDA and SQIVND (reference sequence). The CDR3 consists of 13 residues. V lost 9 bases and J lost 7, with 18 bases in between. DNA of the CDR3: TGTGCCAGCCGAAAAGCAGGGGTCCGTGGCTACACCTTC. It encodes CASRKAGVRGYTF.

V usage is TRBV5-1 and J usage is TRBJ2-7; TRBD2 is a possible D gene (5 bases). This CDR3 contains 13 residues. CDR1 is SGHRS, CDR2 YFSETQ, per germline. Trimming pared 0 bases from V and 3 bases from J, leaving 7 bases between. The CDR3 DNA follows: TGCGCCAGCAGCTTGGCTGGGAGCTACGAGCAGTACTTC. Translation gives CASSLAGSYEQYF.

The V and J genes are TRBV5-1 and TRBJ2-1, with 7 bases lining up with TRBD1. Trimming cost V 4 bases and J 6 bases; bases outside gene matches: 7. The CDR3 contains 14 residues. From germline, CDR1 is SGHRS and CDR2 YFSETQ. The CDR3 is CASSIGQETNEQFF. In nucleotides, the CDR3 is TGCGCCAGCAGCATAGGACAGGAGACCAATGAGCAGTTCTTC.

The chain carries TRBV18 and TRBJ1-5; no reliable D call. Between the trimmed V and J ends, which lost 0 bases and 3 bases, there was a span of 6 bases. The CDR3 covers 14 residues. In germline, CDR1 is KGHSH, CDR2 LQKENI. Here the CDR3 DNA reads TGTGCCAGCTCACCACCCACTGTCAATCAGCCCCAGCATTTT. Residues: CASSPPTVNQPQHF.

The V and J genes are TRBV5-4 and TRBJ2-2, with 10 bases aligning to TRBD2. The V segment lost 2 bases and the J segment 0 bases; nucleotides outside the gene matches: 7. In germline, CDR1 is SGHNT, CDR2 YYREEE (reference sequence). The CDR3 covers 18 residues. CDR3 sequence reads: CASSLPGTSVSNTGELFF. Here the CDR3 DNA reads TGTGCCAGCAGCTTACCCGGGACTAGCGTTTCGAACACCGGGGAGCTGTTTTTT.

The J gene is TRBJ2-5, the V gene TRBV30, with D possibly matching TRBD2 (6 bases). Trimming pared 0 bases from V and 5 bases from J, leaving 13 bases between. The CDR3 spans 14 residues. The germline V gene has CDR1 GTSNPN and CDR2 SVGIG (reference sequence). CDR3 region: CAWSVGNGGETQYF. The CDR3 bases are TGTGCCTGGAGTGTGGGTAATGGGGGGGAGACCCAGTACTTC. Drawing the rest from reference TRBV30 and TRBJ2-5, the complete variable domain is SQTIHQWPATLVQPVGSPLSLECTVEGTSNPNLYWYRQAAGRGLQLLFYSVGIGQISSEVPQNLSASRPQDRQFILSSKKLLLSDSGFYLCAWSVGNGGETQYFGPGTRLLVL.

The gene calls are TRBV20-1 and TRBJ2-7; 7 nucleotides match TRBD1. The V and J ends lost 5 bases and 4 bases, in that order; junction bases with no gene match: 2. Germline V gene sequence: CDR1 DFQATT, CDR2 SNEGSKA (reference sequence). This CDR3 contains 11 residues. CDR3 nucleotide sequence: TGCAGTGCTTACAGGGGTTACGAGCAGTACTTC. This gives the protein CSAYRGYEQYF.

This sequence joins TRBV11-2 and TRBJ1-5; tentatively, D is TRBD1 (5 bases). Looked up from germline, CDR1 is SGHAT and CDR2 is FQNNGV. The V end was cut by 1 base, the J end by 2 bases, with 12 bases between. CDR3 size: 16 residues. The CDR3 DNA reads as TGTGCCAGCAGCTTAGGGCCAGGGTCGGGCAATCAGCCCCAGCATTTT. It translates to CASSLGPGSGNQPQHF.

The chain carries TRBV19 and TRBJ1-4; D uncertain. V was shortened by 2 bases and J by 0 bases, with 7 bases between the two germline ends. Germline V gene lookup returns CDR1 LNHDA and CDR2 SQIVND (reference sequence). The CDR3 has 15 amino acids. CDR3 sequence (DNA): TGTGCCAGTAGTATACTGGCCGCAACTAATGAAAAACTGTTTTTT. Its translation: CASSILAATNEKLFF.

The chain is built from TRBV18 and TRBJ1-5; 8 bases are a match to TRBD1. Germline CDR1 reads KGHSH; CDR2 reads LQKENI. This CDR3 contains 15 residues. J gave up 0 bases and V 8 bases, and 6 bases lay outside the gene matches. Written as DNA, the CDR3 is TGTGCCAGCCGAGAGGGACAGGTTAGCAATCAGCCCCAGCATTTT. Translation gives CASREGQVSNQPQHF.

Only a few counts were recorded for this clone. The same CDR3 also results from other DNA sequences found in this sample. This sequence joins TRBV5-1 and TRBJ1-4, with TRBD1 matching over 8 bases. CDR1 and CDR2 (germline): SGHRS, YFSETQ. Trimming cost V 2 bases and J 8 bases; bases outside gene matches: 5. This CDR3 contains 14 residues. DNA for the CDR3: TGCGCCAGCAGCTTAGGACAGGGCGGCGAAAAACTGTTTTTT. This sequence encodes CASSLGQGGEKLFF.

The V and J genes are TRBV10-3 and TRBJ2-2; D ambiguous. The CDR3 totals 14 residues. The germline gives CDR1 ENHRY, CDR2 SYGVKD. The V and J ends lost 4 bases and 4 bases respectively, with 10 bases between them. CDR3 sequence (DNA): TGTGCCATCAGTGGCGGCCTATTCACCGGGGAGCTGTTTTTT. This codes for CAISGGLFTGELFF.

The rearrangement joins TRBV11-2 to TRBJ2-1; 12 nucleotides line up with TRBD2. Germline loops: CDR1 SGHAT, CDR2 FQNNGV. The CDR3 runs 15 residues. The J segment lost 12 bases and the V segment lost 3 bases, leaving 9 bases of the junction unmatched. CDR3 in amino acids: CASSLTSGRGVGQFF. The CDR3 region has the DNA TGTGCCAGCAGCTTGACTAGCGGGAGAGGAGTGGGGCAGTTCTTC.